This T cell receptor beta chain is drawn from a study of blood T cell repertoires in COVID-19. Looking at the study overall: Material from acute and convalescent COVID-19 was sourced from the United States, Italy and Spain.

Only in-frame clones appear in the TCRdb table, and some are missing; sequencing was by immunoSEQ multiplex PCR. The repertoire holds some 87,000 clones, with 84% as singletons. The germline V gene encodes CDR1 KGHSH and CDR2 LQKENI. The CDR3 runs 15 residues. V lost 6 bases, J lost 5 bases, and 7 bases stayed unmatched. The clonotype comes from a human donor in a cohort sampled during active COVID-19. The V gene is TRBV18, the J gene TRBJ2-5; 12 bases line up with TRBD2. The sequenced sample was peripheral blood. CDR3 nucleotides: TGTGCCAGCTCCCCTGGACTAGCGGGAAGGGAGACCCAGTACTTC. This sequence encodes CASSPGLAGRETQYF.